These 10 T cell receptor beta chains were sequenced from one sample in a study of cytomegalovirus exposure and HLA in healthy donors. Primers for the PCR totalled 60 Vbeta and 13 Jbeta. Profiled with immunoSEQ multiplex PCR; TCRdb holds only in-frame clones, not every one. The sample gives 150,000 to 200,000 clones, roughly 77% of which show up once; 1.5% to 2% is in the top ten. The specimen was PBMCs. The receptors were sampled from a woman between 50 and 59 years old in good health and CMV-seronegative.

This clone was seen a handful of times. CDR3 protein: CASSPWGLAGASSYNEQFF. The DNA for the CDR3 is TGTGCCAGCAGCCCCTGGGGACTAGCGGGAGCCTCTTCCTACAATGAGCAGTTCTTC. V usage is TRBV7-9 and J usage is TRBJ2-1, with 14 bases identical to TRBD2. CDR3 length: 19 residues. The V segment lost 5 bases and the J segment 1 base; nucleotides outside the gene matches: 10. Germline CDR1 reads SEHNR; CDR2 reads FQNEAQ (reference sequence). Supplemented by reference TRBV7-9 and TRBJ2-1, the full variable domain reads DTGVSQNPRHKITKRGQNVTFRCDPISEHNRLYWYRQTLGQGPEFLTYFQNEAQLEKSRLLSDRFSAERPKGSFSTLEIQRTEQGDSAMYLCASSPWGLAGASSYNEQFFGPGTRLTVL.

The V and J genes are TRBV4-1 and TRBJ1-5, with unresolved D. This CDR3 is 14 amino acids long. V lost 3 bases, J lost 6 bases, and 12 bases lay in between. From germline, CDR1 is MGHRA and CDR2 YSYEKL. The CDR3 loop is CASSQTGQGQPQHF. The CDR3 DNA follows: TGCGCCAGCAGCCAGACGGGTCAAGGTCAGCCCCAGCATTTT.

This chain joins TRBV25-1 and TRBJ1-2, with a weak D call TRBD1 (5 bases). The V end lost 4 bases, the J end lost 4 bases, and 19 bases lay between the germline ends. This CDR3 spans 16 amino acids. Germline V gene sequence: CDR1 MGHDK, CDR2 SYGVNS. The CDR3, as DNA: TGTGCCAGCAGTGGGACCTTATACGGGACTCCCTATGGCTACACCTTC. Protein: CASSGTLYGTPYGYTF.

This clone was recorded a few times. The rearrangement links TRBV4-1 to TRBJ2-7, with D perhaps TRBD2 (5 bases). With 4 bases removed from V and 2 bases from J, the gap between germline ends came to 9 bases. Germline V CDR1 and CDR2: MGHRA, YSYEKL. The CDR3 consists of 13 residues. For the CDR3, the DNA is TGCGCCAGCAGCCCCAGCGGCACCTACGAGCAGTACTTC. Amino acids: CASSPSGTYEQYF.

The CDR3 loop reads CASYGSPQANYGYTF. DNA for the CDR3: TGTGCCTCTTATGGCAGTCCTCAAGCTAACTATGGCTACACCTTC. The chain combines TRBV19 with TRBJ1-2; unclear D gene. V was trimmed by 11 bases and J by 0 bases, leaving 19 bases between them. The CDR3 has 15 amino acids. The germline V gene encodes CDR1 LNHDA and CDR2 SQIVND (reference sequence).

V is TRBV27 and J is TRBJ2-1; D is perhaps TRBD2 (7 bases). In germline, CDR1 is MNHEY, CDR2 SMNVEV (reference sequence). CDR3 length: 14 amino acids. The V end was cut by 5 bases, the J end by 9 bases, with 17 bases between. CDR3 amino acids: CASSPLGGGSEQFF. In DNA, the CDR3 is TGTGCCAGCAGTCCACTTGGCGGGGGCAGTGAGCAGTTCTTC.

This clone was seen once. The chain couples TRBV5-1 to TRBJ2-7; perhaps TRBD1 as D (7 bases). Germline CDR1 reads SGHRS; CDR2 reads YFSETQ. Trimming stripped 4 bases from V and 6 bases from J, with 17 bases between. The CDR3 covers 14 residues. The CDR3 DNA follows: TGCGCCAGCAGCCCAGGACAGGCTAGCGCCGAGCAGTACTTC. Its translation: CASSPGQASAEQYF.

This clone was seen repeatedly, ten times or more. The chain has TRBV6-6 and TRBJ2-7; TRBD1 matches 7 bases. Per germline, CDR1 MNHNY and CDR2 SVGAGI (reference sequence). The CDR3 is made up of 14 amino acids. Trimming removed 4 bases from V and 7 bases from J; junction bases left unmatched: 10. CDR3 in amino acids: CASSSGTVLWEQYF. CDR3 bases: TGTGCCAGCAGTTCCGGGACAGTCCTGTGGGAGCAGTACTTC.

This chain connects TRBV28 to TRBJ1-1, with TRBD1 identical over 8 bases. Looked up from germline, CDR1 is MDHEN and CDR2 is SYDVKM. With 4 bases clipped from V and 3 bases from J, the junction kept 7 bases outside the gene matches. CDR3 size: 15 residues. CDR3 nucleotides: TGTGCCAGCAGTTCCCGACAGGGGAGGTACACTGAAGCTTTCTTT. It specifies CASSSRQGRYTEAFF. Variable domain in full (rest from reference TRBV28 and TRBJ1-1): DVKVTQSSRYLVKRTGEKVFLECVQDMDHENMFWYRQDPGLGLRLIYFSYDVKMKEKGDIPEGYSVSREKKERFSLILESASTNQTSMYLCASSSRQGRYTEAFFGQGTRLTVV.

The chain uses TRBV7-2 and TRBJ2-2, with D possibly matching TRBD1 (7 bases). Germline-derived CDR1 and CDR2 are SGHTA and FQGNSA. This CDR3 has 16 residues. The ends were cut back, 3 bases at V and 0 bases at J, with 11 bases in the middle. This chain's CDR3 is CASSLAGQPNTGELFF. CDR3 nucleotide sequence: TGTGCCAGCAGCTTGGCGGGACAGCCGAACACCGGGGAGCTGTTTTTT.